This entry is about one T cell receptor (beta chain). In germline, CDR1 is SGHVS, CDR2 FNYEAQ. The CDR3 spans 13 residues. V was clipped by 1 base and J by 3 bases, with 7 bases between them. Generated by immunoSEQ multiplex PCR, the TCRdb table keeps only in-frame clones and is missing some. This table has around 270,000 clones, more than 75% appearing once. The source of the sample is a study of blood T cell repertoires in COVID-19. The source of this sequence is a woman aged 45-60 years with acute or convalescent COVID-19. Material for sequencing was peripheral blood. The chain combines TRBV7-6 with TRBJ2-7; D perhaps matches TRBD2 (5 bases). Written as DNA, the CDR3 is TGTGCCAGCAGCTTAGGACGGGACTACGAGCAGTACTTC. Its translation: CASSLGRDYEQYF. Together with reference TRBV7-6 and TRBJ2-7, the CDR3 gives the full variable domain: GAGVSQSPRYKVTKRGQDVALRCDPISGHVSLYWYRQALGQGPEFLTYFNYEAQQDKSGLPNDRFSAERPEGSISTLTIQRTEQRDSAMYRCASSLGRDYEQYFGPGTRLTVT.